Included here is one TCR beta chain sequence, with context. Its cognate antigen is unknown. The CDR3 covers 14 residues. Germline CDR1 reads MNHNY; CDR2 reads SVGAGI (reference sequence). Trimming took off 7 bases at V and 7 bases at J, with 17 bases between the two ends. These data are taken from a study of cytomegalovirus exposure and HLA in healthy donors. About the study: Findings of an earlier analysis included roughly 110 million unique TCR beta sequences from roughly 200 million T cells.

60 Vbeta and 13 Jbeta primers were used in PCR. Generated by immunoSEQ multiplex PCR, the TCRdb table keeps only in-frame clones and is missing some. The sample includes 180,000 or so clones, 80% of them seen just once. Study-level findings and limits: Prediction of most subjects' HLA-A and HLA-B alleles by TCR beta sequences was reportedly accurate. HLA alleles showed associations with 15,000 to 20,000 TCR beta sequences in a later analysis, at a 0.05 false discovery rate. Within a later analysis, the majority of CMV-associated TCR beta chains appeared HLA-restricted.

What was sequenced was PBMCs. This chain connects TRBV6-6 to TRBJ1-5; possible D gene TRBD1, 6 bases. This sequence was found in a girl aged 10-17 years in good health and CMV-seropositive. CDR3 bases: TGTGCCAGCAACAACCGGGGGGCTGGACAGCCCCAGCATTTT. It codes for CASNNRGAGQPQHF.